This T cell receptor (beta chain) was recorded in a study of CD8+ T cells in alopecia areata (dated by TCRdb to the late 2010s). Study-level background: The treated patients took part in an open-label pilot trial in which moderate-to-severe alopecia areata was treated with oral tofacitinib at 5 to 10 mg twice daily. On the human side, TCRbeta sequencing was run on scalp tissue and on sorted CD4+ and CD8+ peripheral blood T cells from healthy controls and from alopecia areata patients with either patchy or totalis/universalis disease. immunoSEQ multiplex PCR using 35 Vbeta forward primers and 13 Jbeta reverse primers was used to amplify TCRbeta CDR3 regions. The RNA source kit depended on sample type: the PAXgene miRNA kit for fixed scalp, the miRNeasy kit for PBMCs, and the RNeasy kit for mouse skin. In treated patients, disease severity was measured using the SALT score, which gives the percentage of scalp surface area affected. Patients received tofacitinib for 6 to 18 months and were then followed off drug for 6 months to check for delayed response and recurrence. The study used high-throughput TCRbeta sequencing to examine T cell clonal expansion in alopecia areata, in both the C3H/HeJ mouse model and human patients. Biopsies were taken from tofacitinib-treated patients at baseline and at 4 and 24 weeks of treatment, and a later scalp biopsy was taken in several of the tofacitinib-treated patients. Clonality in the scalp was compared among normal scalp (n=4), patchy alopecia areata scalp (n=8), and alopecia totalis/universalis scalp (n=8). Paper-wide results and their limitations: Higher clonality and more expanded CD8+ clones were observed in lesional scalp than in normal scalp, particularly in alopecia totalis/universalis, a finding suggestive of antigenic drive. Tofacitinib significantly lowered scalp clonality and the number of expanded CD8+ clones among the top 100 scalp clones. TCR sequences shared between patients were less clear than in mice, possibly partly because of HLA diversity in the patient population. The treated cohort was small, with a single nonresponder, so links between baseline CD8+ expansion and response need larger studies. Unlike mouse skin, where gammadelta T cells dominate, normal human skin contains resident alphabeta T cells that get sequenced too, which complicates analysis of the scalp TCR repertoire. During tofacitinib treatment, many expanded lesional clones stuck around in both scalp and blood, and this persistence may partly explain why relapse happens after treatment is stopped.

In light of the paper, this sample's treatment or condition label describes: oral pan-JAK inhibitor, 5-10 mg twice daily. Lesional scalp punch biopsies and peripheral blood were obtained from alopecia areata patients. PBMCs were isolated by density centrifugation and stained for CD3, CD4 and CD8, after which CD4+ and CD8+ T cells were sorted on a FACSAria. Preparation of the library involved the immunoSEQ multiplex PCR assay. For TCR sequencing, RNA was extracted from every sample and reverse transcribed into cDNA to serve as template. SuperScript III was used for first-strand cDNA synthesis, primed with a 2:1 mix of oligo-dT and random hexamers. Amplification bias was assessed with a synthetic immune receptor repertoire, and residual bias was removed computationally. The study's processing was this. Raw reads were preprocessed for error removal, and CDR3 was defined according to IMGT conventions as running from the conserved cysteine to phenylalanine. To get clonality, Shannon entropy was normalized by log2 of the number of productive unique TCRs and the result was subtracted from 1. Whether each scalp clone was CD4 or CD8 was inferred by checking scalp TCRbeta sequences against the CD4 and CD8 repertoires from sorted blood. The table was pulled from immuneACCESS by TCRdb, which kept in-frame rearrangements only. Such tables lose some clones; where checked, under half of the loss comes from unresolved V genes, and the rest has no known cause. V, J and clone size are those of that table, while D and trimming were read from the DNA. This sample has a few hundred thousand clones in its table, and around two fifths of those were observed once. The ten most abundant clones make up about 0.48% of the sample.

V is pared back by 10 bases and J by 0 bases, with 6 bases lying between the germline termini. From the cysteine through the phenylalanine, the CDR3 covers 11 amino acids. The CDR3 DNA has 33 bases and is translated from base 1. CDR1 and CDR2 are read off the germline V gene (reference sequence) as MNHEY and SMNVEV. As concerns this clone: Its antigen remains unidentified. Base qualities are not recorded, but no much larger clone differs from it by a single base.

The receptor was isolated from a human donor with alopecia areata. The sample was CD4+ T cells sorted from blood, taken at approximately week 31, from a patient treated with tofacitinib. This sequence uses TRBV27 and TRBJ1-1, with no D gene named confidently. The nucleotide sequence is TGTGCCACCAGCCTGAACACTGAAGCTTTCTTT. It encodes CATSLNTEAFF.